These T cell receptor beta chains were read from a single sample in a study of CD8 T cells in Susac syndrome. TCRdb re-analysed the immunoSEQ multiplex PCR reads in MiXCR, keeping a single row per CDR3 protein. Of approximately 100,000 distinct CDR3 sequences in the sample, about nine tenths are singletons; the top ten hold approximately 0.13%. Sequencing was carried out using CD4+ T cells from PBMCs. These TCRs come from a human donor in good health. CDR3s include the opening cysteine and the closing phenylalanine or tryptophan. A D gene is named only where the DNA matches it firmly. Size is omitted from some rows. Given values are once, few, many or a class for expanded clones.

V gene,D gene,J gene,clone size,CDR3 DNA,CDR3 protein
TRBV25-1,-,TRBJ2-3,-,TGTGCCAGCAGTGAGGCGGTTCTTCCCACAGATACGCAGTATTTT,CASSEAVLPTDTQYF
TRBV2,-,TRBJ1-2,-,TGTGCCAGTATCGCCCCGGGGGGCATCAATGGCTACACCTTC,CASIAPGGINGYTF
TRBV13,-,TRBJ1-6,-,TGTGCCAGCAGCTCTGGAGACTGGAATTCACCCCTCCACTTT,CASSSGDWNSPLHF
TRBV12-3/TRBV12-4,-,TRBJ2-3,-,TGTGCCAGCAGTTTTGAGCGACCCACTAGCACAGATACGCAGTATTTT,CASSFERPTSTDTQYF
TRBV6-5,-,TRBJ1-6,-,TGTGCCAGCAGACCCAGACAGAGTAATTCACCCCTCCACTTT,CASRPRQSNSPLHF
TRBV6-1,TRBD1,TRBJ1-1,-,TGTGCCAGCACTACAGACAGGGTCGGCACTGAAGCTTTCTTT,CASTTDRVGTEAFF
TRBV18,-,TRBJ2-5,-,TGTGCCAGCTCACCGCGGACCACACGCGGAGAGACCCAGTACTTC,CASSPRTTRGETQYF
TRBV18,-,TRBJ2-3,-,TGTGCCAGCTCACCCGAGGTCCAGGGGTCAGATACGCAGTATTTT,CASSPEVQGSDTQYF
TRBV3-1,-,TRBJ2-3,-,TGTGCCAGCAGCCAGTTTACGACCGCCACAGATACGCAGTATTTT,CASSQFTTATDTQYF
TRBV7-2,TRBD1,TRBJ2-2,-,TGTGCCAGCAGCGCCGGACAGGGGGTCGGGGAGCTGTTTTTT,CASSAGQGVGELFF
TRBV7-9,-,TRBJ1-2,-,TGTGCCAGCAGCCCACCTAGTGTCACAGGCTATGGCTACACCTTC,CASSPPSVTGYGYTF
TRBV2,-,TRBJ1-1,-,TGTGCCAGCAGTGACTCGGAATACGCTTTCTTT,CASSDSEYAFF
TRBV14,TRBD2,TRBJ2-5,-,TGTGCCAGCAGCCATCGCGGGGGGGGCCAAGAGACCCAGTACTTC,CASSHRGGGQETQYF
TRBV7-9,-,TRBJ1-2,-,TGTGCCAGCAGCTTAGTAATAGACGGTGGCTACACCTTC,CASSLVIDGGYTF
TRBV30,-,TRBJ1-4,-,TGTGCCTGGAGTGTCTCGGGGAATGAAAAACTGTTTTTT,CAWSVSGNEKLFF
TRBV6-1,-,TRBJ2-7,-,TGTGCCAGCAGAAGACAGAGTCTCTACGAGCAGTACTTC,CASRRQSLYEQYF
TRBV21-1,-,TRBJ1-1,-,TGTGCCAGCAGCAACGAGGGGACATACACTTCCCCCAACACTGAAGCTTTCTTT,CASSNEGTYTSPNTEAFF
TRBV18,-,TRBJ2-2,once,TGTGCCAGCTCACCGTTTTCCCGGGACATGAACACCGGGGAGCTGTTTTTT,CASSPFSRDMNTGELFF
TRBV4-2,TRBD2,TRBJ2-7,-,TGTGCCAGCAGCCGTTTTGTGACTAGCGGGAGTCTCGACGAGCAGTACTTC,CASSRFVTSGSLDEQYF
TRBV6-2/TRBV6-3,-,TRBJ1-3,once,TGTGCCAGTACGGCGGACGGAAGCTCTGGAAACACCATATATTTT,CASTADGSSGNTIYF
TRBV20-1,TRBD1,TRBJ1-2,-,TGCAGTGCTAGGGGACAGCCGATAGCCGGCTACACCTTC,CSARGQPIAGYTF
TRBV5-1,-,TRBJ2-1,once,TGCGCCAGCAGCTTGGCCGGGATAGTCGGAACCTACAATGAGCAGTTCTTC,CASSLAGIVGTYNEQFF
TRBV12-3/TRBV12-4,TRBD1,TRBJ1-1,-,TGTGCCAGCAGTTTTGGGACAGGGCCCGGGGGGTTT,CASSFGTGPGGF
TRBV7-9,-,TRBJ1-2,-,TGTGCCAGCAGCCCCGAGGGGTCCAACTATGGCTACACCTTC,CASSPEGSNYGYTF
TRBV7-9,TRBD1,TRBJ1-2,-,TGTGCCAGCAGCCAGACAGGGAAGGATGGCTACACCTTC,CASSQTGKDGYTF
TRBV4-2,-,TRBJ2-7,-,TGTGCCAGCAGCCAAGACCTTCGGGTAGCGGAGCAGTACTTC,CASSQDLRVAEQYF
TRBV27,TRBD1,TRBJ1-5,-,TGTGCCAGCAGTCCTCTGACCGGGACAGGGGTAGATAGCAATCAGCCCCAGCATTTT,CASSPLTGTGVDSNQPQHF
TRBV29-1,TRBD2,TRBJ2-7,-,TGCAGCGTGGCGGGAGGCCACCCAAGCAAGCAGTACTTC,CSVAGGHPSKQYF
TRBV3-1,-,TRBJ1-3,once,TGTGCCAGCAGCCACGTACAGCTCTCTGGAAACACCATATATTTT,CASSHVQLSGNTIYF
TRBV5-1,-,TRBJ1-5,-,TGCGCCAGCAGCCAGGTGGGGGGCCGCAATCAGCCCCAGCATTTT,CASSQVGGRNQPQHF
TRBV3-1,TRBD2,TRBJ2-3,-,TGTGCCAGCAGCCTTTTTGGTAGCGGGAGCACAGATACGCAGTATTTT,CASSLFGSGSTDTQYF
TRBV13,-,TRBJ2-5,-,TGTGCCAGCAGCTTAGGAGCTCGCCCCGGGGAGACCCAGTACTTC,CASSLGARPGETQYF
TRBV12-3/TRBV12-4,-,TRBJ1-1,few,TGTGCCAGCAGGCCTAGCGGAGGGAACACTGAAGCTTTCTTT,CASRPSGGNTEAFF
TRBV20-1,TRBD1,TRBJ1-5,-,TGCAGTGCTCCCGACAGGGTAAATCAGCCCCAGCATTTT,CSAPDRVNQPQHF
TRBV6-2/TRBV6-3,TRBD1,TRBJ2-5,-,TGTGCCAGCAGTCCGATGACAGGGATCGTAGAGACCCAGTACTTC,CASSPMTGIVETQYF
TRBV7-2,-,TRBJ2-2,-,TGTGCCAGCAGCGCAGCGCCGACGAACACCGGGGAGCTGTTTTTT,CASSAAPTNTGELFF
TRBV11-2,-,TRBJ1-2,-,TGTGCCAGCAGAGGACAGCCCTATGGCTACACCTTC,CASRGQPYGYTF
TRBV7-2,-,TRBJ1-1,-,TGTGCCAGCAGCATGCAGGGACCGATGAACACTGAAGCTTTCTTT,CASSMQGPMNTEAFF
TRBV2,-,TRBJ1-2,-,TGTGCCAGTCCTGGGGGACTTAACTATGGCTACACCTTC,CASPGGLNYGYTF
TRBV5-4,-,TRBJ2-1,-,TGTGCCAGTAGGGAAAGGAATGAGCAGTTCTTC,CASRERNEQFF